Described below is a single T cell receptor (beta chain) sequence and its context. The antigen remains unidentified. The CDR3 length is 13 residues. The V and J ends lost 3 bases and 3 bases, in that order; junction bases with no gene match: 4. The germline gives CDR1 DFQATT, CDR2 SNEGSKA (reference sequence). This entry comes from a study of regulatory T cells in long-lasting Graves disease. Whole-study results and caveats: Study was limited to peripheral blood, excluding thyroid tissue.

Time point of the sample: newly diagnosed GD, antithyroid drugs for less than 3 months. Preparation of the TCR library used RNA extracted from PBMCs. Arm-PCR of CDR3 regions and iRepertoire HTBI primers were used to build TCR beta libraries. TCRdb analysed the multiplex PCR reads with MiXCR anew, one entry per CDR3 protein. Found here are approximately 350,000 distinct CDR3 sequences, 16% of them singletons; the top ten hold just under 30%. The data were also submitted as part of a second study, on T cells in Graves' hyperthyroidism and ophthalmopathy.

Sequencing used peripheral blood mononuclear cells (PBMCs), obtained at new diagnosis, from a patient treated with antithyroid drugs. This receptor was taken from a man in his forties with Graves disease. The chain joins TRBV20-1 to TRBJ2-7; 8 bases are shared with TRBD2. DNA for the CDR3: TGCAGTGCTAGCGGGGGGGATCACTACGAGCAGTACTTC. Translated: CSASGGDHYEQYF.